The clone carrying this TCR beta chain was found a few times. In germline, CDR1 is SGHNT, CDR2 YYREEE (reference sequence). V gave up 0 bases and J gave up 3 bases; unmatched junction bases: 5. This CDR3 comprises 15 residues. The record originates from a study of blood T cell repertoires in COVID-19. Profiled with immunoSEQ multiplex PCR; TCRdb holds only in-frame clones, not every one. This sample has approximately 150,000 clones; 87% occur once, and the top ten carry 5%. The receptor was derived from a human donor in a cohort sampled during active COVID-19. The V call is TRBV5-4, the J call TRBJ2-7, with 8 nucleotides matching TRBD2. Sample: peripheral blood. CDR3 bases: TGTGCCAGCAGCTTGGGGGCGGGGGGCTACTACGAGCAGTACTTC. This sequence encodes CASSLGAGGYYEQYF.